This T cell receptor (beta chain) was documented in a study of spatial heterogeneity in lung cancer. Background on the study: Mean representation of each unique TCR and UMI combination in the raw reads exceeded 8.5 occurrences.

Each TCR cDNA molecule carried a unique molecular identifier. A single record per CDR3 protein comes from TCRdb applying MiXCR to the 5' RACE reads. The sample has just under 4,000 distinct CDR3 sequences, roughly 36% seen once. The V gene's germline CDR1 is SEHNR and CDR2 FQNEAQ (reference sequence). V was shortened by 4 bases and J by 6 bases, with 6 bases between the two germline ends. This CDR3 is 11 amino acids long. Whole-study results and caveats: Counts of expanded intratumoral alpha and beta TCRs tracked tumor mutation counts.

Sample share makes this clonotype medium-sized. The antigen is not known. This sample's time point: sample taken at primary tumor resection. 72 TRACERx patients with early, untreated non-small cell lung cancer donated samples. The authors sequenced whole RNA from tumor, nontumor lung or frozen PBMC without sorting. This TCR derives from a male donor with early-stage non-small cell lung cancer. V and J are TRBV7-9 and TRBJ1-2, with unresolved D. Sequences were derived from lung tumor tissue, sampled at surgery. CDR3 sequence: CASSWADGYTF. The CDR3 coding sequence is TGTGCCAGCAGCTGGGCCGATGGCTACACCTTC.